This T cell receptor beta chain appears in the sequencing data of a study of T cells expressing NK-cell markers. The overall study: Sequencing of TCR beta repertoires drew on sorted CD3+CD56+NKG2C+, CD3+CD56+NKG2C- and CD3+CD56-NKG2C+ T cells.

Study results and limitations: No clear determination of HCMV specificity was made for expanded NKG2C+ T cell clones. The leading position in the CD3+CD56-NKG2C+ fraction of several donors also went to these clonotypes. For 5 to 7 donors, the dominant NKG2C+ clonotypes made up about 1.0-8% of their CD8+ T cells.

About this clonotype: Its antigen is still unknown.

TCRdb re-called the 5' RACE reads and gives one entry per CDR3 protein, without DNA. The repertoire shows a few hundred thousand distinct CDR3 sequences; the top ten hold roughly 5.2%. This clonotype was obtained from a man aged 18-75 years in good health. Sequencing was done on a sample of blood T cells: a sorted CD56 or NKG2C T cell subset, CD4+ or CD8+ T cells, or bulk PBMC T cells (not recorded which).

The CDR3 sequence: CASSLPSAGSYNEQFF. V gene TRBV5-1 combines with J gene TRBJ2-1; checking the TCRdb D call of TRBD2 is not possible without DNA. The CDR3 is 16 residues long. The V gene's germline CDR1 is SGHRS and CDR2 YFSETQ.